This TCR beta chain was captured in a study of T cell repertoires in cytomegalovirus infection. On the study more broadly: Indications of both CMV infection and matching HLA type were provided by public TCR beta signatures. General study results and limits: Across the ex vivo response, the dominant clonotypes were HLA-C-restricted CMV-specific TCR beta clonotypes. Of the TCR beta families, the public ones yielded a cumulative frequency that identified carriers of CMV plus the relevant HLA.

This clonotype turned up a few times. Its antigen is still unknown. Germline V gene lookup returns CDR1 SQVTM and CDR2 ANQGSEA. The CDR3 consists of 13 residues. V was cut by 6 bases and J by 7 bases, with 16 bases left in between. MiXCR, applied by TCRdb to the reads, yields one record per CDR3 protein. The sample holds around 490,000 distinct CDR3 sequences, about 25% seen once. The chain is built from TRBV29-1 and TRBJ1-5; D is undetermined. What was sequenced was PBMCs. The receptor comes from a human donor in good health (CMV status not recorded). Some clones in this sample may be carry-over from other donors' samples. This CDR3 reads CSVSDGIGQPQHF. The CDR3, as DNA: TGCAGCGTCTCCGACGGGATCGGGCAGCCCCAGCATTTT.